A single sample is the source of the 21 T cell receptor beta chains below, sequenced in a study of blood T cell repertoires in COVID-19. Sequencing used immunoSEQ multiplex PCR; TCRdb keeps in-frame clones, though not all of them. This table has a few hundred thousand clones, approximately 90% appearing once. The sample was peripheral blood. These receptors all stem from a man aged 18 to 30 with active or convalescent COVID-19.

The chain combines TRBV10-2 with TRBJ1-2; 10 positions agree with TRBD1. From germline, CDR1 is WSHSY and CDR2 SAAADI. The CDR3 extends over 13 amino acids. V shed 9 bases, J shed 4 bases, and the junction held 5 bases outside the gene matches. The CDR3 DNA sequence: TGCGCCAGTTCCGGGACAGGGGCCTATGGCTACACCTTC. Amino acids: CASSGTGAYGYTF.

This clone is a singleton in its sample. V usage is TRBV11-2 and J usage is TRBJ2-3, with TRBD1 as a possible D gene (5 bases). V was trimmed by 8 bases and J by 4 bases, leaving 13 bases between them. Germline lookup yields CDR1 SGHAT and CDR2 FQNNGV. CDR3 size: 13 residues. Here the CDR3 reads CASGAGRADTQYF. The CDR3, as DNA: TGTGCCAGCGGGGCAGGGCGTGCAGATACGCAGTATTTT.

The chain uses TRBV6-9 and TRBJ2-6, with 8 positions matching TRBD2. The CDR3 totals 22 residues. CDR1 and CDR2 (germline): MNHGY, SVAAGI. Losses at the gene ends were 4 bases for V and 0 bases for J; bases not matched to a gene: 20. CDR3 region: CASSLSEGPGLAGRSGANVLTF. CDR3 nucleotides: TGTGCCAGCAGTTTGTCAGAGGGGCCAGGGCTAGCGGGCCGCTCTGGGGCCAACGTCCTGACTTTC.

This clone was observed a handful of times. The J gene is TRBJ2-7, the V gene TRBV9, with 9 positions matching TRBD2. The CDR3 contains 16 residues. V trimming: 0 bases; J trimming: 5 bases; junction bases outside the gene matches: 9. From germline, CDR1 is SGDLS and CDR2 YYNGEE. This CDR3 is CASSVGVLAGNHEQYF. Written as DNA, the CDR3 is TGTGCCAGCAGCGTAGGTGTGCTAGCGGGGAACCACGAGCAGTACTTC. Full variable domain (outside the CDR3, taken from reference TRBV9 and TRBJ2-7): DSGVTQTPKHLITATGQRVTLRCSPRSGDLSVYWYQQSLDQGLQFLIQYYNGEERAKGNILERFSAQQFPDLHSELNLSSLELGDSALYFCASSVGVLAGNHEQYFGPGTRLTVT.

The chain uses TRBV6-5 and TRBJ2-7; D might be TRBD2 (6 bases). Per the germline V gene, CDR1 is MNHEY and CDR2 is SVGAGI. This CDR3 has 14 amino acids. With 6 bases removed from V and 2 bases from J, the gap between germline ends came to 14 bases. CDR3 DNA: TGTGCCAGCAGGACAATTAGCGGAACCTACGAGCAGTACTTC. Residues: CASRTISGTYEQYF.

The chain links TRBV6-1 to TRBJ1-2; D unresolved. The ends were cut back, 1 base at V and 6 bases at J, with 9 bases in the middle. Germline V gene data show CDR1 as MNHNS and CDR2 as SASEGT. The CDR3 has 13 residues. The CDR3, as DNA: TGTGCCAGCAGTGAAGGTTCACTGGATGGCTACACCTTC. Its translation: CASSEGSLDGYTF.

The gene calls are TRBV7-2 and TRBJ1-3; a weak D match, TRBD1 (6 bases). Trimming removed 4 bases from V and 4 bases from J, with 11 bases in between. Germline V gives CDR1 SGHTA, CDR2 FQGNSA. The CDR3 length is 14 residues. The CDR3 sequence is CASSSPRGGNTIYF. CDR3 coding DNA: TGTGCCAGCAGCTCTCCCAGGGGCGGAAACACCATATATTTT.

The chain recombines TRBV7-9 with TRBJ2-3, with D unresolved. This CDR3 comprises 13 residues. From germline, CDR1 is SEHNR and CDR2 FQNEAQ (reference sequence). The V and J ends lost 1 base and 5 bases respectively, with 7 bases between them. CDR3 DNA: TGTGCCAGCAGCTTAGAGTGGCAAGATACGCAGTATTTT. This sequence encodes CASSLEWQDTQYF.

This clone was detected only a few times. The J gene is TRBJ1-1, the V gene TRBV10-1, with D perhaps matching TRBD1 (6 bases). Deletions cut 11 bases from V and 1 base from J, with 26 bases between. This CDR3 is built from 17 residues. Per germline, CDR1 WNHNN and CDR2 SYGVQD (reference sequence). The CDR3 DNA follows: TGCGCCCGACCGAGGAGGGGAGGGGGATGTACGAACACTGAAGCTTTCTTT. Translation gives CARPRRGGGCTNTEAFF.

This clone came up a few times. The V gene is TRBV7-8, the J gene TRBJ2-7; unclear D gene. There are 13 residues in the CDR3. V was cut by 1 base and J by 3 bases, with 7 bases left in between. Germline V gene data show CDR1 as SGHVS and CDR2 as FQNEAQ. CDR3 in DNA: TGTGCCAGCAGCTTAGGGCCAGGCTACGAGCAGTACTTC. As protein: CASSLGPGYEQYF.

The genes are TRBV18 and TRBJ2-3; D is possibly TRBD1 (5 bases). The CDR3 totals 14 residues. Trimming removed 2 bases from V and 2 bases from J, with 8 bases in between. CDR1 KGHSH and CDR2 LQKENI come from the germline V gene. CDR3 coding DNA: TGTGCCAGCTCACCAGGGGCCTACACAGATACGCAGTATTTT. This codes for CASSPGAYTDTQYF.

The V call is TRBV15, the J call TRBJ2-1; possible D gene TRBD2, 5 bases. Looked up from germline, CDR1 is LNHNV and CDR2 is YYDKDF (reference sequence). This CDR3 is built from 15 residues. V was trimmed by 3 bases and J by 6 bases, leaving 15 bases between them. Here the CDR3 reads CATSRGLGSSNEQFF. The CDR3 DNA reads TGTGCCACCAGCAGGGGCCTGGGGAGTTCCAATGAGCAGTTCTTC.

J is TRBJ2-1 and V is TRBV12-3 or TRBV12-4; D is unclear. The CDR3 loop spans 11 amino acids. V lost 3 bases, J lost 10 bases, and 7 bases lay in between. CDR3: CASSFRAEQFF. The CDR3 DNA reads TGTGCCAGCAGTTTTCGTGCGGAGCAGTTCTTC.

V and J are TRBV7-8 and TRBJ2-1; possible D gene TRBD1, 6 bases. Germline values: CDR1 SGHVS, CDR2 FQNEAQ. V was trimmed by 4 bases and J by 6 bases, leaving 7 bases between them. CDR3 length: 12 amino acids. Here the CDR3 reads CASSWDTNEQFF. The CDR3 DNA is TGTGCCAGCAGCTGGGACACCAATGAGCAGTTCTTC. The full variable domain, in which reference TRBV7-8 and TRBJ2-1 provide the parts outside the CDR3, is GAGVSQSPRYKVAKRGQDVALRCDPISGHVSLFWYQQALGQGPEFLTYFQNEAQLDKSGLPSDRFFAERPEGSVSTLKIQRTQQEDSAVYLCASSWDTNEQFFGPGTRLTVL.

The chain recombines TRBV7-9 with TRBJ1-5, with a tentative D call TRBD1 (6 bases). The ends were cut back, 6 bases at V and 3 bases at J, with 12 bases in the middle. CDR1 and CDR2 from the germline V gene are SEHNR and FQNEAQ (reference sequence). The CDR3 has 14 amino acids. CDR3 nucleotides: TGTGCCAGCAGTCAGGGGACGTACAATCAGCCCCAGCATTTT. Its protein is CASSQGTYNQPQHF.

This sequence joins TRBV28 and TRBJ2-7; D gene unclear. The ends were cut back, 5 bases at V and 4 bases at J, with 9 bases in the middle. Germline loops: CDR1 MDHEN, CDR2 SYDVKM. The CDR3 length is 12 residues. This CDR3 reads CASSLVMYEQYF. CDR3 nucleotides: TGTGCCAGCAGTCTAGTTATGTACGAGCAGTACTTC.

This rearrangement joins TRBV9 to TRBJ2-1; D is ambiguous. The CDR3 loop spans 14 amino acids. Germline V CDR1 and CDR2: SGDLS, YYNGEE. V was shortened by 3 bases and J by 10 bases, with 17 bases between the two germline ends. In DNA, the CDR3 is TGTGCCAGCAGCGCGGTCCGGGTAGCCGCGGAGCAGTTCTTC. It codes for CASSAVRVAAEQFF.

The V gene is TRBV6-2 or TRBV6-3, the J gene TRBJ2-1; 9 bases match TRBD1. This CDR3 comprises 16 residues. Per the germline V gene, CDR1 is MNHEY and CDR2 is SVGEGT. After removal of 5 bases from V and 6 bases from J, the junction contained 11 bases not matched to a gene. CDR3 in DNA: TGTGCCAGCAGTGCCCGCCCAGGGACAGGGATCAATGAGCAGTTCTTC. Translating gives CASSARPGTGINEQFF.

This CDR3 is CASSSSAGRPSYEQYF. CDR3 nucleotides: TGTGCCAGCAGCTCCTCTGCGGGACGCCCATCCTACGAGCAGTACTTC. The V and J genes are TRBV7-2 and TRBJ2-7, with D possibly being TRBD2 (6 bases). There are 16 residues in the CDR3. The V and J ends lost 4 bases and 1 base respectively, with 17 bases between them. Germline V gives CDR1 SGHTA, CDR2 FQGNSA.

The chain combines TRBV29-1 with TRBJ1-2, with a tentative D call TRBD1 (5 bases). From germline, CDR1 is SQVTM and CDR2 ANQGSEA. The CDR3 spans 12 residues. Trimming left V 5 bases short and J 10 bases short, with 17 bases between. CDR3 nucleotide sequence: TGCAGCGTTAGGCTACTGGGGCTAGTCTACACCTTC. This gives the protein CSVRLLGLVYTF. Full variable domain (missing parts from reference TRBV29-1 and TRBJ1-2): SAVISQKPSRDICQRGTSLTIQCQVDSQVTMMFWYRQQPGQSLTLIATANQGSEATYESGFVIDKFPISRPNLTFSTLTVSNMSPEDSSIYLCSVRLLGLVYTFGSGTRLTVV.

The chain combines TRBV24-1 with TRBJ2-5; D possibly corresponds to TRBD1 (5 bases). Trimming shortened V by 3 bases and J by 2 bases, and 12 bases separated the two germline ends. This CDR3 is built from 15 residues. CDR1 is KGHDR and CDR2 is SFDVKD in the germline V gene. Here the CDR3 reads CATSDHTGLQETQYF. CDR3 sequence (DNA): TGTGCCACCAGTGATCATACAGGATTGCAAGAGACCCAGTACTTC.